A single sample gave rise to the 26 T cell receptor beta chains below, sequenced in a study of T cell responses to AZD1222 COVID-19 vaccine. The protocol was immunoSEQ multiplex PCR, while the TCRdb copy is restricted to in-frame clones and leaves out a portion. The sample holds under 95,000 clones, around nine tenths seen once. Sequences were derived from peripheral blood, sampled 28 days after the second AZD1222 dose. These receptors all stem from an adult who received the AZD1222 COVID-19 vaccine.

This chain connects TRBV14 to TRBJ2-1; maybe TRBD1 (5 bases). V dropped 2 bases and J dropped 10 bases, with 12 bases sitting between them. The CDR3 contains 13 residues. In germline, CDR1 is SGHDN, CDR2 FVKESK. The CDR3 DNA is TGTGCCAGCAGCCAATTAAGGGGTGGGGAGCAGTTCTTC. This translates into CASSQLRGGEQFF.

V is TRBV5-8 and J is TRBJ2-7; D not resolved. This CDR3 has 15 amino acids. V was trimmed by 4 bases and J by 0 bases, leaving 14 bases between them. CDR1 is SGHTS and CDR2 is YDEGEE in the germline V gene. The CDR3 spells CASSVDGVDSYEQYF. In DNA, the CDR3 is TGTGCCAGCAGCGTTGATGGGGTCGACTCCTACGAGCAGTACTTC.

The chain is built from TRBV7-2 and TRBJ2-1; 12 bases map to TRBD2. Germline values: CDR1 SGHTA, CDR2 FQGNSA. V trimming: 0 bases; J trimming: 5 bases; junction bases outside the gene matches: 8. CDR3 length equals 18 residues. Here the CDR3 DNA reads TGTGCCAGCAGCTTAGCGAGGACTAGCGGGGCATCCAACAATGAGCAGTTCTTC. This sequence encodes CASSLARTSGASNNEQFF. The entire variable domain, with the rest obtained from reference TRBV7-2 and TRBJ2-1, is as follows: GAGVSQSPSNKVTEKGKDVELRCDPISGHTALYWYRQSLGQGLEFLIYFQGNSAPDKSGLPSDRFSAERTGGSVSTLTIQRTQQEDSAVYLCASSLARTSGASNNEQFFGPGTRLTVL.

V gene TRBV10-3 combines with J gene TRBJ2-5, with D uncertain. This CDR3 contains 12 residues. The germline V gene encodes CDR1 ENHRY and CDR2 SYGVKD. With 7 bases removed from V and 1 base from J, the gap between germline ends came to 7 bases. CDR3 loop: CAINDGQETQYF. The DNA for the CDR3 is TGTGCCATCAACGACGGCCAAGAGACCCAGTACTTC.

This chain uses TRBV2 with TRBJ1-3, with 7 bases aligning to TRBD1. CDR1 and CDR2 from the germline V gene are SNHLY and FYNNEI. The CDR3 has 14 residues. The junction had 7 bases not matched to a gene; V was cut back by 7 bases and J by 4 bases. The CDR3 sequence: CASKPTGPGNTIYF. In DNA, the CDR3 is TGTGCCAGCAAGCCGACAGGGCCGGGAAACACCATATATTTT.

The rearrangement joins TRBV29-1 to TRBJ2-5, with D perhaps TRBD1 (5 bases). Trimming left V 5 bases short and J 5 bases short, with 12 bases between. The CDR3 extends over 12 amino acids. Germline V gene sequence: CDR1 SQVTM, CDR2 ANQGSEA. DNA of the CDR3: TGCAGCGTTTCACAGGTCCTGGAGACCCAGTACTTC. Translation gives CSVSQVLETQYF.

V is TRBV6-5 and J is TRBJ1-5; 8 bases line up with TRBD1. With 6 bases clipped from V and 4 bases from J, the junction kept 8 bases outside the gene matches. The length of the CDR3 is 15 residues. Germline V gene sequence: CDR1 MNHEY, CDR2 SVGAGI. CDR3 loop: CASRTGESGNQPQHF. Here the CDR3 DNA reads TGTGCCAGCAGGACAGGGGAGAGCGGGAATCAGCCCCAGCATTTT.

The V and J genes are TRBV9 and TRBJ2-7, with a tentative D call TRBD1 (5 bases). The CDR3 totals 17 residues. Germline CDR1 is SGDLS and CDR2 is YYNGEE. V shed 0 bases and J shed 2 bases, with 18 bases lying between them. Written as DNA, the CDR3 is TGTGCCAGCAGCGTAGATAGTGGGAACAGGCCACCCTACGAGCAGTACTTC. Protein sequence: CASSVDSGNRPPYEQYF.

Written as DNA, the CDR3 is TGTGCCAGCACTAAAGGGGCAGGGGTTAATTCACCCCTCCACTTT. Translation gives CASTKGAGVNSPLHF. This chain uses TRBV6-5 with TRBJ1-6; maybe TRBD1 (6 bases). CDR3 size: 15 residues. Trimming took off 7 bases at V and 6 bases at J, with 16 bases between the two ends. Germline V CDR1 and CDR2: MNHEY, SVGAGI.

The genes are TRBV6-5 and TRBJ1-4, with D possibly being TRBD1 (6 bases). The V gene lost 10 bases and the J gene lost 6 bases, with 18 bases spanning the gap. The CDR3 contains 14 residues. Germline CDR1 MNHEY, CDR2 SVGAGI. DNA of the CDR3: TGTGCCATCCAGGAGGTGGGGGCGGATGAAAAACTGTTTTTT. Protein sequence: CAIQEVGADEKLFF.

The chain carries TRBV6-4 and TRBJ1-1; 8 positions match TRBD1. The CDR3 covers 13 residues. CDR1 is MRHNA, CDR2 SNTAGT, per germline. The junction had 4 bases not matched to a gene; V was cut back by 5 bases and J by 5 bases. The CDR3 loop is CASSYDRGTEAFF. The CDR3 DNA follows: TGTGCCAGCAGTTATGACAGGGGTACTGAAGCTTTCTTT.

This chain uses TRBV7-2 with TRBJ1-1; D unclear. The CDR3 totals 13 residues. CDR1 is SGHTA, CDR2 FQGNSA, per germline. V lost 3 bases and J 0 bases, leaving 5 bases between the germline ends. CDR3 loop: CASSFVLNTEAFF. In nucleotides, the CDR3 is TGTGCCAGCAGCTTCGTACTGAACACTGAAGCTTTCTTT.

The genes are TRBV19 and TRBJ2-5; D not certain. Trimming stripped 4 bases from V and 2 bases from J, with 8 bases between. This CDR3 has 13 amino acids. Looked up from germline, CDR1 is LNHDA and CDR2 is SQIVND (reference sequence). CDR3 residues: CASSKVQQETQYF. CDR3 nucleotides: TGTGCCAGTAGTAAGGTCCAACAAGAGACCCAGTACTTC.

The genes are TRBV5-8 and TRBJ1-1; D remains unclear. V lost 2 bases and J 7 bases, leaving 9 bases between the germline ends. Germline loops: CDR1 SGHTS, CDR2 YDEGEE. The CDR3 is 12 residues long. Here the CDR3 reads CASSFYIGEAFF. As DNA, the CDR3 is TGTGCCAGCAGCTTTTATATTGGTGAAGCTTTCTTT.

This sequence joins TRBV7-3 and TRBJ1-1; 8 nucleotides line up with TRBD1. This CDR3 is 17 amino acids long. Germline CDR1 reads SGHTA; CDR2 reads FQGTGA. The junction had 10 bases not matched to a gene; V was cut back by 2 bases and J by 2 bases. CDR3 in amino acids: CASSLYLQGASNTEAFF. As DNA, the CDR3 is TGTGCCAGCAGCTTATATTTGCAGGGGGCATCAAACACTGAAGCTTTCTTT.

This chain connects TRBV5-4 to TRBJ2-7; 9 bases align to TRBD1. CDR3 length: 17 amino acids. Germline CDR1 and CDR2: SGHNT and YYREEE (reference sequence). Trimming cost V 2 bases and J 0 bases; bases outside gene matches: 9. As DNA, the CDR3 is TGTGCCAGCAGCTTCTGGGGTAGGGACAGGGTCTCCTACGAGCAGTACTTC. Translating it yields CASSFWGRDRVSYEQYF.

J is TRBJ1-2 and V is TRBV7-9, with 8 bases fitting TRBD1. From germline, CDR1 is SEHNR and CDR2 FQNEAQ (reference sequence). The junction had 8 bases not matched to a gene; V was cut back by 1 base and J by 7 bases. The CDR3 contains 15 residues. DNA for the CDR3: TGTGCCAGCAGCTTAGAAGAGAGCAGGGGGCCTGGCTACACCTTC. Its translation: CASSLEESRGPGYTF.

The chain combines TRBV7-2 with TRBJ1-1; D is perhaps TRBD1 (5 bases). Germline loops: CDR1 SGHTA, CDR2 FQGNSA. Trimming took off 5 bases at V and 0 bases at J, with 13 bases between the two ends. The CDR3 totals 15 residues. CDR3 residues: CASSPHRGLNTEAFF. In nucleotides, the CDR3 is TGTGCCAGCAGCCCCCACCGGGGGTTGAACACTGAAGCTTTCTTT. Full variable domain (rest looked up from reference TRBV7-2 and TRBJ1-1): GAGVSQSPSNKVTEKGKDVELRCDPISGHTALYWYRQSLGQGLEFLIYFQGNSAPDKSGLPSDRFSAERTGGSVSTLTIQRTQQEDSAVYLCASSPHRGLNTEAFFGQGTRLTVV.

This clone was recorded once. V is TRBV7-6 and J is TRBJ2-1; D gene ambiguous. Trimming removed 1 base at V and 7 bases at J, with 5 bases between. The CDR3 spans 12 residues. Germline CDR1 is SGHVS and CDR2 is FNYEAQ. The CDR3 DNA reads TGTGCCAGCAGCTTAGTGGGTAATGAGCAGTTCTTC. It translates to CASSLVGNEQFF.

The CDR3: CASSPQGGTNTGELFF. The CDR3 DNA reads as TGTGCCAGCAGCCCTCAGGGGGGGACCAACACCGGGGAGCTGTTTTTT. The V and J genes are TRBV7-3 and TRBJ2-2; D tentatively reads TRBD1 or TRBD2 (7 bases each). The CDR3 totals 16 residues. The V gene lost 5 bases and the J gene lost 2 bases, with 15 bases spanning the gap. CDR1 SGHTA and CDR2 FQGTGA come from the germline V gene.

The genes are TRBV10-3 and TRBJ2-1; TRBD1 is a possible D gene (6 bases). This CDR3 comprises 14 residues. The V and J ends lost 0 bases and 7 bases respectively, with 10 bases between them. The germline V gene has CDR1 ENHRY and CDR2 SYGVKD. The CDR3 DNA reads TGTGCCATCAGTGAGTCTCTGAGGGGGAATGAGCAGTTCTTC. Translated: CAISESLRGNEQFF.

J is TRBJ1-2 and V is TRBV2; 8 bases match TRBD1. The trim removed 2 bases at V and 2 bases at J, leaving 4 bases unmatched. The germline gives CDR1 SNHLY, CDR2 FYNNEI. The CDR3 is 15 residues long. The CDR3 sequence: CASSEWTGRNYGYTF. In DNA form, the CDR3 reads TGTGCCAGCAGTGAATGGACAGGGAGGAACTATGGCTACACCTTC.

The V and J genes are TRBV4-3 and TRBJ1-3, with D unresolved. Germline V CDR1 and CDR2: LGHNA, YSLEER. The V end was cut by 0 bases, the J end by 0 bases, with 9 bases between. CDR3 size: 16 residues. CDR3 nucleotide sequence: TGCGCCAGCAGCCAAGATCGTTCAGCCTCTGGAAACACCATATATTTT. Protein: CASSQDRSASGNTIYF.

This chain connects TRBV9 to TRBJ2-3; the D call may be TRBD1 or TRBD2 (6 bases each). The germline V gene encodes CDR1 SGDLS and CDR2 YYNGEE. The CDR3 sequence is 15 residues long. The V and J ends lost 0 bases and 4 bases respectively, with 12 bases between them. The chain's CDR3 is CASSVVRGEADTQYF. In DNA, the CDR3 is TGTGCCAGCAGCGTAGTGAGGGGGGAGGCAGATACGCAGTATTTT.

The J gene is TRBJ2-3, the V gene TRBV9; D is uncertain. Germline V gene sequence: CDR1 SGDLS, CDR2 YYNGEE. This CDR3 is built from 14 residues. The V end lost 4 bases, the J end lost 5 bases, and 14 bases lay between the germline ends. CDR3 amino acids: CASSPLSLVDTQYF. CDR3 coding DNA: TGTGCCAGCAGCCCCCTCAGCTTGGTAGATACGCAGTATTTT.

This clone was counted only a few times. The V gene is TRBV18, the J gene TRBJ1-3, with D perhaps matching TRBD1 (5 bases). In germline, CDR1 is KGHSH, CDR2 LQKENI. The CDR3 is 15 amino acids. Trimming pared 4 bases from V and 6 bases from J, leaving 16 bases between. The CDR3 sequence: CASSQGASPLNTIYF. The CDR3 DNA reads TGTGCCAGCTCACAAGGGGCTTCCCCCCTAAACACCATATATTTT. The full variable domain, completed using reference TRBV18 and TRBJ1-3, is NAGVMQNPRHLVRRRGQEARLRCSPMKGHSHVYWYRQLPEEGLKFMVYLQKENIIDESGMPKERFSAEFPKEGPSILRIQQVVRGDSAAYFCASSQGASPLNTIYFGEGSWLTVV.